One and the same sample provided the 18 T cell receptor beta chains below, sequenced in a study of blood T cell repertoires in COVID-19. The repertoire was sequenced with immunoSEQ multiplex PCR; TCRdb's copy has only in-frame clones and lacks some. The sample holds around 220,000 clones, about 88% seen once. Sequences were obtained from peripheral blood. These receptors came from a woman aged 40-49 years who had recovered from COVID-19.

The rearrangement uses TRBV12-3 or TRBV12-4 and TRBJ1-2; 8 bases map to TRBD1. The CDR3 has 13 amino acids. Trimming took 5 bases from V and 4 from J; bases not matched to a gene: 3. CDR3 DNA sequence: TGTGCCAGCAGTCCTACAGGGGGCTATGGCTACACCTTC. Protein sequence: CASSPTGGYGYTF.

The chain combines TRBV29-1 with TRBJ1-2, with a possible D match to TRBD1 (6 bases). V dropped 0 bases and J dropped 9 bases, with 23 bases sitting between them. CDR3 length: 16 amino acids. The germline V gene has CDR1 SQVTM and CDR2 ANQGSEA. CDR3: CSVEDRGAGIVNSYTF. CDR3 bases: TGCAGCGTTGAAGATCGGGGGGCAGGGATCGTTAATAGCTACACCTTC.

The chain has TRBV13 and TRBJ2-7; 8 bases align to TRBD2. Germline assignment: CDR1 PRHDT and CDR2 FYEKMQ (reference sequence). This CDR3 has 16 residues. The trim removed 0 bases at V and 0 bases at J, leaving 4 bases unmatched. CDR3 residues: CASSLGLAVFSYEQYF. In nucleotides, the CDR3 is TGTGCCAGCAGCTTAGGACTAGCGGTGTTCTCCTACGAGCAGTACTTC.

J is TRBJ1-4 and V is TRBV9; 7 positions match TRBD1. Per germline, CDR1 SGDLS and CDR2 YYNGEE. This CDR3 region has 15 residues. The V gene end was trimmed by 1 base and the J gene end by 5 bases; junction bases not matched to a gene: 5. The CDR3 loop is CASSVLVGGNEKLFF. The CDR3 nucleotides are TGTGCCAGCAGCGTACTTGTAGGGGGCAATGAAAAACTGTTTTTT.

This sequence joins TRBV7-2 and TRBJ2-7; maybe TRBD2 (6 bases). The CDR3 sequence is 13 residues long. CDR1 SGHTA and CDR2 FQGNSA come from the germline V gene. Trimming left V 6 bases short and J 2 bases short, with 11 bases between. CDR3 nucleotide sequence: TGTGCCAGCAGGCGTAGCGGCACCTACGAGCAGTACTTC. Its translation: CASRRSGTYEQYF.

The genes are TRBV19 and TRBJ1-1; D is uncertain. V was clipped by 8 bases and J by 4 bases, with 17 bases between them. This CDR3 spans 14 amino acids. Per germline, CDR1 LNHDA and CDR2 SQIVND (reference sequence). For the CDR3, the DNA is TGTGCCAGTGCCGAACCCGGGGTTTTCACTGAAGCTTTCTTT. Its protein product is CASAEPGVFTEAFF.

The rearrangement joins TRBV21-1 to TRBJ1-1; the D call of TRBD1 is as the table states it, not checked on the DNA. TRBV21-1 is a known pseudogene. CDR3 length equals 16 residues. CDR3 sequence (DNA): TGTGCCAGCAGCCCTCCCCGGACAGGAGGGGACACTGAAGCTTTCTTT. It yields the protein CASSPPRTGGDTEAFF.

The sample holds one count of this clone. The J gene is TRBJ2-5, the V gene TRBV5-1; D gene ambiguous. Germline-derived CDR1 and CDR2 are SGHRS and YFSETQ. The CDR3 contains 13 residues. V was clipped by 4 bases and J by 2 bases, with 9 bases between them. The CDR3 sequence: CASSAFGQETQYF. DNA for the CDR3: TGCGCCAGCAGCGCCTTCGGTCAAGAGACCCAGTACTTC.

This clone has only one observation. The V call is TRBV7-2, the J call TRBJ2-3; TRBD2 matches 13 bases. Germline assignment: CDR1 SGHTA and CDR2 FQGNSA. With 3 bases clipped from V and 6 bases from J, the junction kept 9 bases outside the gene matches. This CDR3 spans 17 amino acids. CDR3 residues: CASSFRTSGGAGDTQYF. In DNA form, the CDR3 reads TGTGCCAGCAGCTTCCGGACTAGCGGGGGAGCAGGGGATACGCAGTATTTT.

V and J are TRBV19 and TRBJ1-2; D is undetermined. Germline-derived CDR1 and CDR2 are LNHDA and SQIVND (reference sequence). CDR3 length: 13 amino acids. Trimming left V 2 bases short and J 1 base short, with 5 bases between. This chain's CDR3 is CASSIQNNYGYTF. The CDR3 DNA reads TGTGCCAGTAGTATACAGAATAACTATGGCTACACCTTC.

V usage is TRBV7-3 and J usage is TRBJ2-5; possibly TRBD2 for D (6 bases). The CDR3 has 14 amino acids. Trimming removed 3 bases at V and 2 bases at J, with 10 bases between. Germline assignment: CDR1 SGHTA and CDR2 FQGTGA. CDR3 DNA: TGTGCCAGCAGCTTGGGAGGCTTTCAAGAGACCCAGTACTTC. Translation: CASSLGGFQETQYF.

This chain links TRBV3-1 (or the pseudogene TRBV3-2) with TRBJ1-6; D is possibly TRBD1 (6 bases). The germline V and J ends were trimmed by 5 bases and 8 bases, with 13 bases remaining between them. The germline V gene has CDR1 LGHDT and CDR2 YNNKEL (reference sequence). This CDR3 spans 14 amino acids. CDR3 in amino acids: CASSKAYRDSPLHF. CDR3 nucleotides: TGTGCCAGCAGCAAGGCTTACAGGGATTCACCCCTCCACTTT.

The chain links TRBV14 to TRBJ2-1, with D possibly being TRBD2 (5 bases). Germline CDR1 SGHDN, CDR2 FVKESK. CDR3 length: 17 residues. Trimming took off 1 base at V and 8 bases at J, with 21 bases between the two ends. The CDR3 DNA is TGTGCCAGCAGCCAAGCCTTTGGGCCAGGACTTGGGGATGAGCAGTTCTTC. The encoded protein is CASSQAFGPGLGDEQFF.

This sequence joins TRBV15 and TRBJ2-6; D possibly corresponds to TRBD1 (6 bases). CDR1 LNHNV and CDR2 YYDKDF come from the germline V gene (reference sequence). The V gene lost 3 bases and the J gene lost 0 bases, with 21 bases spanning the gap. The CDR3 consists of 20 residues. The CDR3 region has the DNA TGTGCCACCAGCAGGTTTCCCGGGACACCAACTCCCTCTGGGGCCAACGTCCTGACTTTC. Translating it yields CATSRFPGTPTPSGANVLTF.

The V and J genes are TRBV28 and TRBJ1-2; unclear D gene. Germline values: CDR1 MDHEN, CDR2 SYDVKM. The V gene lost 7 bases and the J gene lost 0 bases, with 12 bases spanning the gap. CDR3 length equals 14 residues. CDR3 bases: TGTGCCAGCATCCGCGCCGGGTCTAACTATGGCTACACCTTC. It translates to CASIRAGSNYGYTF.

A word on this clone: Sequence at one end of the junction differs from germline and may be a read error. The gene calls are TRBV7-7 and TRBJ2-5, with D maybe TRBD2 (6 bases). In germline, CDR1 is SSHAT, CDR2 FNYEAQ (reference sequence). This CDR3 region has 15 residues. The DNA for the CDR3 is TGTGCTAGCAGCGCCCGGGACTCTGACCAAGAGACCCAGTACTTC. It is translated as CASSARDSDQETQYF.

Here the CDR3 DNA reads TGCGCCAGCAGCCCCGACAGGGGGCTCAATCAGCCCCAGCATTTT. Amino acids: CASSPDRGLNQPQHF. V usage is TRBV5-1 and J usage is TRBJ1-5; TRBD1 matches at 10 bases. The V gene end was trimmed by 4 bases and the J gene end by 3 bases; junction bases not matched to a gene: 4. The CDR3 runs 15 residues. CDR1 is SGHRS, CDR2 YFSETQ, per germline. Using reference TRBV5-1 and TRBJ1-5 for the parts outside the CDR3, the full variable domain is KAGVTQTPRYLIKTRGQQVTLSCSPISGHRSVSWYQQTPGQGLQFLFEYFSETQRNKGNFPGRFSGRQFSNSRSEMNVSTLELGDSALYLCASSPDRGLNQPQHFGDGTRLSIL.

The gene calls are TRBV19 and TRBJ2-7, with TRBD2 identical over 7 bases. V gave up 6 bases and J gave up 3 bases; unmatched junction bases: 8. Germline lookup yields CDR1 LNHDA and CDR2 SQIVND (reference sequence). The CDR3 loop spans 14 amino acids. CDR3 region: CASSQSGVGYEQYF. The CDR3 DNA follows: TGTGCCAGTAGCCAAAGCGGGGTTGGCTACGAGCAGTACTTC.